What follows describes a single T cell receptor beta chain. Its antigen remains undetermined. The record has no base qualities; no much larger clone is one base away. The time point label of this sample denotes: cycle 1 day 1 (C1D1), immediately before nivolumab initiation. All trial patients had relapsed after autologous stem cell transplantation, with cohorts A, B and C differing in prior brentuximab vedotin exposure. The trial cohort included 55 to 60 patients with relapsed/refractory classical Hodgkin lymphoma, and each patient had a best overall response of complete response, partial response or progressive disease. In the multi-cohort phase II CheckMate 205 trial, trial patients received single-agent nivolumab. An independent review committee assessed best overall response by applying the 2007 International Working Group response criteria. Trial PBMCs were collected immediately before nivolumab initiation (C1D1) and during therapy at cycle 2 day 1 and cycle 4 day 1. After peripheral blood was drawn into 8 mL Vacutainer Cell Preparation Tubes, PBMCs were isolated by centrifugation and then cryopreserved.

Genomic DNA was isolated using the Qiagen DNeasy kit from unsorted PBMCs as well as from negatively selected CD4+ and CD8+ fractions. Using primers that anneal to V and J segments, immunoSEQ multiplex PCR amplified the TCR beta CDR3 regions. A synthetic immune receptor repertoire was used to minimize amplification bias, and any residual bias was removed computationally once sequencing was done. Processing in the source paper ran as follows. Repertoire diversity was quantified as the Shannon entropy index using custom Python scripts. Unsorted, CD4+ and CD8+ repertoires were analyzed separately, except in combined analyses where CD4+ and CD8+ sequences were merged in silico. A clone was considered expanded if an increase in frequency of at least 2-fold after treatment relative to C1D1 was found, and a pseudocount of 0.5 was applied to clones undetected at baseline. Clones with 0 or 1 copy at C1D1 were defined as singleton clones, while clones with 2 or more copies were defined as non-singleton clones. Clones expanded in unsorted samples were labelled as CD4+, CD8+ or unknown by matching protein sequences in sorted samples from the same patient. Diversity changes from C1D1 to C4D1 were tested in paired samples using Wilcoxon tests. This is the immuneACCESS table as TCRdb keeps it, with only in-frame sequences that have V and J called. A part of the clones is gone; compared with another copy, unresolved V genes explain less than half, and the rest is unexplained. D and trimming were read from the DNA, whereas the V and J calls and clone size are those reported in that table. For this sample the table gives approximately 80,000 clones, of which about nine tenths were detected only once. The ten largest make up 22% of the sample.

The data originate from a study of PD-1 blockade in classical Hodgkin lymphoma (dated by TCRdb to about 2020). Background on the whole study: Nivolumab dosing was 3 mg/kg intravenously every 2 weeks, continuing until either disease progression or unacceptable toxicity. The study used TCR beta sequencing and CyTOF to define a peripheral blood immune signature of response to PD-1 blockade in classical Hodgkin lymphoma.

Germline trimming amounts to 1 base on V and 2 bases on J, with 5 as the count of junction bases outside the gene matches. The germline V gene (reference sequence) supplies CDR1 LNHNV and CDR2 YYDKDF. From its cysteine to its phenylalanine, the CDR3 spans 15 amino acids. The kept DNA is CDR3 alone, 45 bases in frame from the first base. What the authors observed across the whole study: Baseline TCR diversity was reported to be lower in newly diagnosed patients than in healthy donors, and even lower in relapsed/refractory patients. CD4+ but not CD8+ TCR diversity rose significantly by C4D1 (p=0.0027 vs p=0.16), most apparent in complete responders (p=0.02). Baseline diversity similar to that of newly diagnosed patients was observed in trial patients achieving complete response, whereas significantly lower diversity was observed in partial responders and progressors. Patients starting nivolumab less than 1 year after ASCT had lower diversity and were excluded from later analyses to avoid confounding by immune reconstitution. The study was restricted to a single clinical trial cohort, and the causes of repertoire differences, possibly disease activity or prior therapy, were left undefined.

The chain is made from TRBV15 and TRBJ2-7, with TRBD2 identical over 7 junction bases. The source of this sequence is a human donor with classical Hodgkin lymphoma. Sequenced material: peripheral blood mononuclear cells (PBMCs), taken at baseline. The DNA is TGTGCCACCAGCAGAGGAGAGCGGGAACCCTACGAGCAGTACTTC. Translated, it gives CATSRGEREPYEQYF.